This T cell receptor (beta chain) derives from a study of cytomegalovirus exposure and HLA in healthy donors. Findings and caveats of the study: According to the study, around 150 TCR beta chains were cytomegalovirus-associated. Reportedly, cytomegalovirus status was diagnosed with high sensitivity and specificity. Later analysis identified several of the most significant clusters that appeared linked to common viral pathogens.

For this clone: Its matching antigen is unknown.

60 Vbeta and 13 Jbeta primers were used in PCR. TCRdb's copy holds only in-frame clones and misses some; the assay was immunoSEQ multiplex PCR. The sample has 150,000 to 160,000 clones; 79% are singletons. Germline V gives CDR1 SGHDN, CDR2 FVKESK. Trimming took 1 base from V and 3 from J; bases not matched to a gene: 13. The CDR3 is 18 residues long. The rearrangement uses TRBV14 and TRBJ2-5; 8 positions match TRBD2. The material sequenced was PBMCs. The receptor was isolated from a man aged 25-40 years in good health and CMV-seropositive. CDR3 DNA sequence: TGTGCCAGCAGCCAAGCAGCGCGTGGCGGGGGGTACAAAGAGACCCAGTACTTC. Translated: CASSQAARGGGYKETQYF. The variable domain in full, with the rest retrieved from reference TRBV14 and TRBJ2-5, is EAGVTQFPSHSVIEKGQTVTLRCDPISGHDNLYWYRRVMGKEIKFLLHFVKESKQDESGMPNNRFLAERTGGTYSTLKVQPAELEDSGVYFCASSQAARGGGYKETQYFGPGTRLLVL.